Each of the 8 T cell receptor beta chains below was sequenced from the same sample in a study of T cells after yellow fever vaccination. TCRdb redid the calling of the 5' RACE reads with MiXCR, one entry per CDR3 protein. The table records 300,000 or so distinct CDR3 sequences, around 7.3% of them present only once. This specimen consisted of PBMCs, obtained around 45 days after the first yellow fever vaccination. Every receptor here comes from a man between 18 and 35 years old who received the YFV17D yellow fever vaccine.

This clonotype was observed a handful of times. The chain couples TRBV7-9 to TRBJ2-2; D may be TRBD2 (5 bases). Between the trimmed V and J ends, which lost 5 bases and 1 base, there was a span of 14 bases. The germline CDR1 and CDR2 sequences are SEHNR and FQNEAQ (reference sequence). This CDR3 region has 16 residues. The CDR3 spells CASSLQEGQNTGELFF. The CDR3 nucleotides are TGTGCCAGCAGCCTACAAGAGGGTCAGAACACCGGGGAGCTGTTTTTT. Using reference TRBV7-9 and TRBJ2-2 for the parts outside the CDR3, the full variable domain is DTGVSQNPRHKITKRGQNVTFRCDPISEHNRLYWYRQTLGQGPEFLTYFQNEAQLEKSRLLSDRFSAERPKGSFSTLEIQRTEQGDSAMYLCASSLQEGQNTGELFFGEGSRLTVL.

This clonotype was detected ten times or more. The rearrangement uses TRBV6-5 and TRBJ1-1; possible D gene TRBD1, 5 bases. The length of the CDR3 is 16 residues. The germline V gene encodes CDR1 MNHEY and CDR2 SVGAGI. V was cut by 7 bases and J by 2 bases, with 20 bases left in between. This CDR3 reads CASKLGRGINNTEAFF. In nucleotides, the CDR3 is TGTGCCAGCAAATTGGGACGGGGGATCAATAACACTGAAGCTTTCTTT.

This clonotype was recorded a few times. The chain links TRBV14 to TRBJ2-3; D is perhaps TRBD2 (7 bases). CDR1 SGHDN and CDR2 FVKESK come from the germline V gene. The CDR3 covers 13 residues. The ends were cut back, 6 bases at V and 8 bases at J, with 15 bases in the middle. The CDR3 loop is CASRSAAGATQYF. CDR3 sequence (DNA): TGTGCCAGCAGGTCGGCGGCGGGGGCTACGCAGTATTTT.

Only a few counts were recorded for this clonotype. Here the CDR3 reads CASSLGPGGPYNEQFF. The CDR3 nucleotides are TGTGCCAGCAGCTTAGGGCCGGGGGGTCCCTACAATGAGCAGTTCTTC. This sequence joins TRBV7-2 and TRBJ2-1; 7 bases are a match to TRBD2. This CDR3 region has 16 residues. Germline CDR1 is SGHTA and CDR2 is FQGNSA. Trimming at V came to 1 base and at J to 2 bases, leaving 5 bases not matched to a gene. Filled out from reference TRBV7-2 and TRBJ2-1, the complete variable domain reads GAGVSQSPSNKVTEKGKDVELRCDPISGHTALYWYRQSLGQGLEFLIYFQGNSAPDKSGLPSDRFSAERTGGSVSTLTIQRTQQEDSAVYLCASSLGPGGPYNEQFFGPGTRLTVL.

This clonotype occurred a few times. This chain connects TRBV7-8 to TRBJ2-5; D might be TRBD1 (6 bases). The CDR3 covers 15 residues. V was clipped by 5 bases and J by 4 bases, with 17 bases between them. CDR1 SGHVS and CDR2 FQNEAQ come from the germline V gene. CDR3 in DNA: TGTGCCAGCAGCAAGGACAGCCCGGGGCGAGAGACCCAGTACTTC. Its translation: CASSKDSPGRETQYF.

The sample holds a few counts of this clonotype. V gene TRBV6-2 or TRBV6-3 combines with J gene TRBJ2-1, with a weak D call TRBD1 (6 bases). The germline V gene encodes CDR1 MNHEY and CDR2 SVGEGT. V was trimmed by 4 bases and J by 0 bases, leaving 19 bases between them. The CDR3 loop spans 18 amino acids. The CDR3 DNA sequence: TGTGCCAGCAGTTCTCTCACAGGGCGCCCGAGCTCCTACAATGAGCAGTTCTTC. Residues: CASSSLTGRPSSYNEQFF.

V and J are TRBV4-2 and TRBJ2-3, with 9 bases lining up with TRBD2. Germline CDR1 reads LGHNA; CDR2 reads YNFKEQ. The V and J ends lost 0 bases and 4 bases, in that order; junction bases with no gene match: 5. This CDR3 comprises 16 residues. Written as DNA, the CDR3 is TGTGCCAGCAGCCAAGATAACGCGGGGGGGGCAGATACGCAGTATTTT. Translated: CASSQDNAGGADTQYF.

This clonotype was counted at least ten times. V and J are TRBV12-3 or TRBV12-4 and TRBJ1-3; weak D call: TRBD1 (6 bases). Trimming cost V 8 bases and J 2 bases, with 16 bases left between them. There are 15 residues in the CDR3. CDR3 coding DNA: TGTGCCAGCCGCCTGGACAGAGCTGCTGGAAACACCATATATTTT. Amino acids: CASRLDRAAGNTIYF.